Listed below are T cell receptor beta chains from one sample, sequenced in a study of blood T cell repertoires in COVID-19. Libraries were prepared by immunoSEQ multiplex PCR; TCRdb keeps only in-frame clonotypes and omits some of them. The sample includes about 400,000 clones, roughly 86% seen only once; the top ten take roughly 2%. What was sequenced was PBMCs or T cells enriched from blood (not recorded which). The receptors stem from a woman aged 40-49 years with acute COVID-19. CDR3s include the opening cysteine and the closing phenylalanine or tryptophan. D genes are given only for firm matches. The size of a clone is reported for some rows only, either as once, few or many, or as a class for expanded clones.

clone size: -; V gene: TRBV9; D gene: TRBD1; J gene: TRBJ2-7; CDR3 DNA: TGTGCCAGCAGCGTAGGGCAGGGGGCTTCCTACGAGCAGTACTTC; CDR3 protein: CASSVGQGASYEQYF
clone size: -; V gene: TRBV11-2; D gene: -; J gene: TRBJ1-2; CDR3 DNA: TGTGCCAGCAGCTCCAGCGACCCTAACTATGGCTACACCTTC; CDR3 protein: CASSSSDPNYGYTF
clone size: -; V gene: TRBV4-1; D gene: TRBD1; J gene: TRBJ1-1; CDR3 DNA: TGCGCCAGCAGCCAAGGGGACAGGGGTAGGGTTTTTCCGAACACTGAAGCTTTCTTT; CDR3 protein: CASSQGDRGRVFPNTEAFF
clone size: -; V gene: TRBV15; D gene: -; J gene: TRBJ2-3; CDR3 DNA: TGTGCCACCAGCAGAGACTCCGGACCGGGGTCCACAGATACGCAGTATTTT; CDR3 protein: CATSRDSGPGSTDTQYF
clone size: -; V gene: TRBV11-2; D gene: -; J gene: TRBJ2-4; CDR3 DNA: TGTGCCAGCAGCTTACTTACGGAGGAATACATTCAGTACTTC; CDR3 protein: CASSLLTEEYIQYF
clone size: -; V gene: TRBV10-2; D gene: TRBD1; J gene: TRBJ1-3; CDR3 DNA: TGCGCCAGCAGTGAGTGGGACAGGTCCTCTGGAAACACCATATATTTT; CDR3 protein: CASSEWDRSSGNTIYF
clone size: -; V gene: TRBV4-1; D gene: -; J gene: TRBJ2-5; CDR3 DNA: TGCGCCAGCAGCCAAGATGTCAGCGGCGTGCAAAAAGAGACCCAGTACTTC; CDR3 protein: CASSQDVSGVQKETQYF
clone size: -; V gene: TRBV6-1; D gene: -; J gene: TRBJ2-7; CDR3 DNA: TGTGCCAGCAGTGAGTTTAAACAGACAGGCCAGCTTCGTCACTTC; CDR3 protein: CASSEFKQTGQLRHF
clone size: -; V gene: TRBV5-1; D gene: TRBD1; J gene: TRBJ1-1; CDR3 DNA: TGCGCCAGCAGCTTGGGAATTGGGACAGGTGAAGCTTTCTTT; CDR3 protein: CASSLGIGTGEAFF
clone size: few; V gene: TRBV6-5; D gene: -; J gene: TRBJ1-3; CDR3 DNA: TGTGCCAGCAAGGGACAAAGCTCTGGAAACACCATATATTTT; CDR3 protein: CASKGQSSGNTIYF
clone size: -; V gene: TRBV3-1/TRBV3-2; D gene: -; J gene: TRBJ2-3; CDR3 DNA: TGTGCCAGCAGCCAAGATATCCAGAAGTACCATACGCAGTATTTT; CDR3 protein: CASSQDIQKYHTQYF
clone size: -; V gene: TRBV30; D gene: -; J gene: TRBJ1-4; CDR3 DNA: TGTGCCTGGGGGACCCAAGGGGGTGAAAAACTGTTTTTT; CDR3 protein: CAWGTQGGEKLFF
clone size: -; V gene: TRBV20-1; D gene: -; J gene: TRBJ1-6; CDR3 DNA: TGCAGTGCTAGTAACAGGCCAAGCTCCTATAATTCACCCCTCCACTTT; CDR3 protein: CSASNRPSSYNSPLHF
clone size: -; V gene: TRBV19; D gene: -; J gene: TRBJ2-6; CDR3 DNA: TGTGCCAGTACTTCCCAGGGTACCTATTCTGGGGCCAACGTCCTGACTTTC; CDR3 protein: CASTSQGTYSGANVLTF
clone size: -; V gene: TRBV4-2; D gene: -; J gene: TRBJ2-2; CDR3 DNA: TGTGCCAGCAGCCAAGAACAGGTGGGGATAGGGGAGCTGTTTTTT; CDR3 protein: CASSQEQVGIGELFF
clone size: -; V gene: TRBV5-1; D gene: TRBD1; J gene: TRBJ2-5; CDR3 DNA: TGCGCCAGCAGCTTGCGGGGACAGGGGGCGCTGGAGACCCAGTACTTC; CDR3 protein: CASSLRGQGALETQYF
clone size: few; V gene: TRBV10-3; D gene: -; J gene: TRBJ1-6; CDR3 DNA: TGTGCCATCAGTGTCGATCAGGACGGGGGTTCACCCCTCCACTTT; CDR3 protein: CAISVDQDGGSPLHF
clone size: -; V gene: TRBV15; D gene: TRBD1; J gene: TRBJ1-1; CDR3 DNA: TGTGCCACCAGCAGAGATCGGGAAACAGGGGGCGCCCGGACTGAAGCTTTCTTT; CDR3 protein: CATSRDRETGGARTEAFF
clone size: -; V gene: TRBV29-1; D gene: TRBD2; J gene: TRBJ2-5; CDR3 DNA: TGCAGCGTTCGCCTAGCGGGTGAGACCCAGTACTTC; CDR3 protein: CSVRLAGETQYF
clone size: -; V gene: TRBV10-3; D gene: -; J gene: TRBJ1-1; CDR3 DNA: TGTGCCATCAGTGGTTGGAGGGCCAACACTGAAGCTTTCTTT; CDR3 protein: CAISGWRANTEAFF
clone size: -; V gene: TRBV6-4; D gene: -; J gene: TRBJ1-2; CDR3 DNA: TGTGCCAGCAGCCCCGAACAGGGTGCCTATGGCTACACCTTC; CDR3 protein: CASSPEQGAYGYTF
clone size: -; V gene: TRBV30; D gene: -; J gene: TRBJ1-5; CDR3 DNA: TGTGCCTGGGGGGCAGGCGGCAATCAGCCCCAGCATTTT; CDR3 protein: CAWGAGGNQPQHF
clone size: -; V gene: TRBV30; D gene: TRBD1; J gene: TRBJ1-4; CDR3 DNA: TGTGCCTGGAGTGAAGGACAGGGTGCTAATGAAAAACTGTTTTTT; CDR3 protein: CAWSEGQGANEKLFF
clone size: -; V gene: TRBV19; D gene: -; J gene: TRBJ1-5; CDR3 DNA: TGTGCCAGTAGTCCGAGAGGCAGGGGCCTTAATCAGCCCCAGCATTTT; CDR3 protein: CASSPRGRGLNQPQHF
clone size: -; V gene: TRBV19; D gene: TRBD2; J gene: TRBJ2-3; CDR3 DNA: TGTGCCAGTAAGGGTAGCGGGGGCACAGATACGCAGTATTTT; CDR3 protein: CASKGSGGTDTQYF
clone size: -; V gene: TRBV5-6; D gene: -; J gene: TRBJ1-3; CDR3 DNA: TGTGCCAGCAGCTGGGAACAGGGACGAGGAAACACCATATATTTT; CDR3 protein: CASSWEQGRGNTIYF
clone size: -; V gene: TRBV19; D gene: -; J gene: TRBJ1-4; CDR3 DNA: TGTGCCAGTAGTATAGGTGTCAGTGAAAAACTGTTTTTT; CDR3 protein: CASSIGVSEKLFF
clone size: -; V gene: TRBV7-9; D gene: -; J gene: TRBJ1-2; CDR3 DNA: TGTGCCAGCAGCTCCACAGGGACGATCACCTTC; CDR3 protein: CASSSTGTITF